These 29 T cell receptor beta chains share one sample of origin, sequenced in a study of identical twins. TCRdb processed the 5' RACE reads anew with MiXCR; each CDR3 protein has one entry. The sample yields fewer than 500,000 distinct CDR3 sequences, 13% to 15% seen once. These data also formed part of another study, on yellow fever vaccine responses in identical twins.

The sample was CD4+ T cells sorted from blood. The receptors originated from a woman younger than 30 in good health.

The genes are TRBV6-2 or TRBV6-3 and TRBJ2-3; D might be TRBD2 (5 bases). Germline CDR1 is MNHEY and CDR2 is SVGEGT. The CDR3 length is 15 residues. The ends were cut back, 0 bases at V and 5 bases at J, with 12 bases in the middle. This CDR3 is CASSYSEFRGDTQYF. In DNA, the CDR3 is TGTGCCAGCAGTTACTCGGAGTTTCGGGGAGATACGCAGTATTTT.

V and J are TRBV12-3 or TRBV12-4 and TRBJ2-1, with TRBD2 identical over 9 bases. V was pared by 0 bases and J by 1 base, with 10 bases of the junction left unmatched. This CDR3 is built from 19 residues. CDR3 sequence reads: CASSLAGGLAGKSYNEQFF. CDR3 DNA: TGTGCCAGCAGTTTAGCGGGGGGGCTAGCGGGAAAGTCCTACAATGAGCAGTTCTTC.

This clonotype has at least ten counts. V gene TRBV20-1 combines with J gene TRBJ2-3, with D tentatively TRBD2 (5 bases). CDR1 and CDR2 from the germline V gene are DFQATT and SNEGSKA (reference sequence). V lost 0 bases, J lost 0 bases, and 10 bases lay in between. This CDR3 is built from 15 residues. In DNA, the CDR3 is TGCAGTGCTAGAGAGACTATCCCAAGCACAGATACGCAGTATTTT. It translates to CSARETIPSTDTQYF.

The chain uses TRBV5-1 and TRBJ2-7; 7 nucleotides align to TRBD1. Germline-derived CDR1 and CDR2 are SGHRS and YFSETQ. CDR3 length: 14 residues. Unmatched junction bases numbered 13, after V lost 4 bases and J lost 9 bases. Here the CDR3 reads CASSAGETGSRQYF. The CDR3 region has the DNA TGCGCCAGCAGCGCCGGGGAGACAGGGTCTCGGCAGTACTTC.

The chain is built from TRBV7-2 and TRBJ1-5; D is possibly TRBD1 (5 bases). The CDR3 has 15 amino acids. V was trimmed by 4 bases and J by 3 bases, leaving 13 bases between them. Germline CDR1 SGHTA, CDR2 FQGNSA. DNA for the CDR3: TGTGCCAGCAGCTACGAGGGGCAGGACAATCAGCCCCAGCATTTT. This translates into CASSYEGQDNQPQHF.

This clonotype was picked up a small number of times. This sequence joins TRBV6-1 and TRBJ2-7, with D perhaps TRBD1 (6 bases). V shed 4 bases and J shed 3 bases, with 13 bases lying between them. This CDR3 has 14 residues. Germline values: CDR1 MNHNS, CDR2 SASEGT. The CDR3 here is CASSVRQVYYEQYF. The CDR3 region has the DNA TGTGCCAGCAGTGTCCGACAGGTCTACTACGAGCAGTACTTC.

The chain couples TRBV18 to TRBJ1-2, with 9 nucleotides matching TRBD1. Germline CDR1 reads KGHSH; CDR2 reads LQKENI. The CDR3 is made up of 13 amino acids. With V trimmed by 6 bases and J by 4 bases, 3 bases remained unmatched. CDR3 in amino acids: CASSDRGSYGYTF. The CDR3 DNA is TGTGCCAGCTCGGACAGGGGTTCCTATGGCTACACCTTC.

The J gene is TRBJ2-7, the V gene TRBV11-2; D ambiguous. There are 16 residues in the CDR3. Germline CDR1 and CDR2: SGHAT and FQNNGV. V lost 0 bases, J lost 6 bases, and 18 bases lay in between. Here the CDR3 reads CASSLDRAGGRFEQYF. Written as DNA, the CDR3 is TGTGCCAGCAGCTTAGATAGGGCAGGTGGTAGGTTCGAGCAGTACTTC. Variable domain in full (rest from reference TRBV11-2 and TRBJ2-7): EAGVAQSPRYKIIEKRQSVAFWCNPISGHATLYWYQQILGQGPKLLIQFQNNGVVDDSQLPKDRFSAERLKGVDSTLKIQPAKLEDSAVYLCASSLDRAGGRFEQYFGPGTRLTVT.

CDR3 protein: CASSHGTSGSSADTQYF. In nucleotides, the CDR3 is TGTGCCAGCAGCCACGGGACTAGCGGGAGTAGTGCAGATACGCAGTATTTT. This chain uses TRBV12-3 or TRBV12-4 with TRBJ2-3; 14 nucleotides line up with TRBD2. CDR3 length: 17 residues. Losses at the gene ends were 6 bases for V and 4 bases for J; bases not matched to a gene: 9.

V gene TRBV15 combines with J gene TRBJ2-1, with D perhaps TRBD2 (6 bases). Germline assignment: CDR1 LNHNV and CDR2 YYDKDF (reference sequence). V was shortened by 2 bases and J by 5 bases, with 13 bases between the two germline ends. CDR3 length: 15 residues. The CDR3 region is CATSRQTSNHNEQFF. The CDR3 DNA is TGTGCCACCAGCAGACAGACTAGTAACCACAATGAGCAGTTCTTC.

The rearrangement links TRBV12-3 or TRBV12-4 to TRBJ2-2; D possibly corresponds to TRBD2 (7 bases). V lost 5 bases to trimming and J lost 6 bases, with 16 bases between them. CDR3 length equals 15 residues. The CDR3 sequence is CASSGGRGVAGELFF. DNA of the CDR3: TGTGCCAGCAGTGGGGGCCGGGGGGTCGCCGGGGAGCTGTTTTTT.

The rearrangement links TRBV5-1 to TRBJ1-1, with no clear D. Germline V gives CDR1 SGHRS, CDR2 YFSETQ. Trimming pared 2 bases from V and 3 bases from J, leaving 11 bases between. The CDR3 has 14 amino acids. The CDR3 nucleotides read TGCGCCAGCAGCTTCACCCGGTCGGACACTGAAGCTTTCTTT. Encoded protein: CASSFTRSDTEAFF.

The genes are TRBV7-2 and TRBJ2-1, with a tentative D call TRBD2 (6 bases). The CDR3 is made up of 16 amino acids. Trimming removed 5 bases from V and 0 bases from J, with 14 bases in between. Looked up from germline, CDR1 is SGHTA and CDR2 is FQGNSA. CDR3 DNA: TGTGCCAGCAGCACGCGCGGGACCGCCTCCTACAATGAGCAGTTCTTC. It translates to CASSTRGTASYNEQFF. The full variable domain, with the rest looked up from reference TRBV7-2 and TRBJ2-1, is GAGVSQSPSNKVTEKGKDVELRCDPISGHTALYWYRQSLGQGLEFLIYFQGNSAPDKSGLPSDRFSAERTGGSVSTLTIQRTQQEDSAVYLCASSTRGTASYNEQFFGPGTRLTVL.

The chain employs TRBV7-2 and TRBJ2-1; perhaps TRBD2 as D (6 bases). The CDR3 consists of 14 residues. Germline CDR1 reads SGHTA; CDR2 reads FQGNSA. Trimming left V 4 bases short and J 9 bases short, with 16 bases between. CDR3 nucleotide sequence: TGTGCCAGCAGCTCGTTAGACGGGACTGGTGAGCAGTTCTTC. Protein product: CASSSLDGTGEQFF.

This clonotype was picked up a small number of times. The J gene is TRBJ1-6, the V gene TRBV20-1; 7 nucleotides align to TRBD1. Germline V CDR1 and CDR2: DFQATT, SNEGSKA (reference sequence). CDR3 length: 14 amino acids. V was pared by 1 base and J by 7 bases, with 4 bases of the junction left unmatched. This CDR3 is CSARGQGGNSPLHF. In DNA form, the CDR3 reads TGCAGTGCTAGAGGACAGGGAGGCAATTCACCCCTCCACTTT.

The chain carries TRBV5-1 and TRBJ2-7, with D possibly being TRBD1 (5 bases). This CDR3 region has 15 residues. The V and J ends lost 1 base and 4 bases respectively, with 15 bases between them. CDR1 and CDR2 from the germline V gene are SGHRS and YFSETQ. CDR3 in amino acids: CASSLNGATYYEQYF. The CDR3 DNA reads as TGCGCCAGCAGCTTGAATGGGGCCACATATTACGAGCAGTACTTC.

There are many counts of this clonotype. CDR3 coding DNA: TGTGCCAGCAGGGACAGGGGGTTTGGCTCCTACGAGCAGTACTTC. Translated: CASRDRGFGSYEQYF. This sequence joins TRBV6-1 and TRBJ2-7; 10 bases are shared with TRBD1. V lost 6 bases to trimming and J lost 0 bases; unmatched junction nucleotides: 5. CDR3 length equals 15 residues. From germline, CDR1 is MNHNS and CDR2 SASEGT.

CDR3 in DNA: TGTGCCAGCAGCACGCGGGACAGGGTGACAGGCGAGCAGTACTTC. Residues: CASSTRDRVTGEQYF. The chain carries TRBV7-9 and TRBJ2-7; the match to TRBD1 covers 9 bases. V lost 5 bases to trimming and J lost 6 bases; unmatched junction nucleotides: 11. The CDR3 is 15 residues long. Germline V gene sequence: CDR1 SEHNR, CDR2 FQNEAQ (reference sequence).

This clonotype was picked up a small number of times. The chain recombines TRBV6-1 with TRBJ2-1, with 12 nucleotides matching TRBD2. Germline assignment: CDR1 MNHNS and CDR2 SASEGT. Trimming took 7 bases from V and 5 from J; bases not matched to a gene: 6. This CDR3 has 15 residues. DNA of the CDR3: TGTGCCAGCATCGGACTAGCGGGGAATAACAATGAGCAGTTCTTC. This gives the protein CASIGLAGNNNEQFF.

In this sample, this clonotype turned up a few times. This rearrangement joins TRBV25-1 to TRBJ2-5, with D uncertain. Germline V gives CDR1 MGHDK, CDR2 SYGVNS. The V and J ends lost 3 bases and 5 bases respectively, with 13 bases between them. The CDR3 runs to 14 residues. As DNA, the CDR3 is TGTGCCAGCAGTGATCCTGTCCTGTGGGAGACCCAGTACTTC. Residues: CASSDPVLWETQYF.

The count of this clonotype is one. This chain connects TRBV23-1 to TRBJ2-3; D possibly corresponds to TRBD2 (5 bases). TRBV23-1 is an ORF for which the function is uncertain. The CDR3 has 13 amino acids. Deletions cut 2 bases from V and 5 bases from J, with 8 bases between. The CDR3 region has the DNA TGCGCCAGCAGTCAAACTAGGTTAGATACGCAGTATTTT. This gives the protein CASSQTRLDTQYF.

This clonotype has ten or more counts. The gene calls are TRBV29-1 and TRBJ2-5; D not resolved. V gave up 6 bases and J gave up 2 bases, with 13 bases separating them. CDR3 length equals 13 residues. Germline V gene data show CDR1 as SQVTM and CDR2 as ANQGSEA. The CDR3 reads CSVPMGLQETQYF. The CDR3 DNA sequence: TGCAGCGTCCCCATGGGCTTACAAGAGACCCAGTACTTC.

This clonotype was picked up many times. The chain couples TRBV5-1 to TRBJ2-1; TRBD2 might be the D (6 bases). Trimming took 3 bases from V and 6 from J, leaving 16 bases between them. This CDR3 contains 15 residues. The germline V gene has CDR1 SGHRS and CDR2 YFSETQ. As DNA, the CDR3 is TGCGCCAGCAGCTCCTTGGGGACTGGATTCAATGAGCAGTTCTTC. Encoded protein: CASSSLGTGFNEQFF.

J is TRBJ1-4 and V is TRBV2, with D uncertain. Trimming shortened V by 6 bases and J by 0 bases, and 11 bases separated the two germline ends. The CDR3 has 15 amino acids. Germline lookup yields CDR1 SNHLY and CDR2 FYNNEI. CDR3 region: CASRVGGPTNEKLFF. In DNA form, the CDR3 reads TGTGCCAGCAGGGTCGGAGGGCCAACTAATGAAAAACTGTTTTTT. Filled out from reference TRBV2 and TRBJ1-4, the complete variable domain reads EPEVTQTPSHQVTQMGQEVILRCVPISNHLYFYWYRQILGQKVEFLVSFYNNEISEKSEIFDDQFSVERPDGSNFTLKIRSTKLEDSAMYFCASRVGGPTNEKLFFGSGTQLSVL.

This CDR3 is CASSPGILQESSYNEQFF. CDR3 in DNA: TGTGCCAGCTCACCAGGGATATTACAGGAATCCTCCTACAATGAGCAGTTCTTC. This chain connects TRBV18 to TRBJ2-1; possibly TRBD1 for D (5 bases). This CDR3 comprises 18 residues. Germline CDR1 is KGHSH and CDR2 is LQKENI. Trimming cost V 2 bases and J 0 bases, with 17 bases left between them.

This clonotype has a handful of counts. The chain is built from TRBV7-9 and TRBJ1-4; D is unclear. Deletions cut 3 bases from V and 7 bases from J, with 9 bases between. Germline-derived CDR1 and CDR2 are SEHNR and FQNEAQ (reference sequence). This CDR3 spans 13 amino acids. The CDR3 sequence: CASSLGALEKLFF. CDR3 nucleotides: TGTGCCAGCAGCTTGGGCGCTCTTGAAAAACTGTTTTTT.

The chain couples TRBV4-2 to TRBJ2-5, with D maybe TRBD2 (5 bases). The CDR3 covers 15 residues. Trimming took 4 bases from V and 2 from J, leaving 14 bases between them. CDR1 LGHNA and CDR2 YNFKEQ come from the germline V gene. The CDR3 nucleotides read TGTGCCAGCAGCCCGGGAAGGGCTCGGCAAGAGACCCAGTACTTC. It yields the protein CASSPGRARQETQYF.

This clonotype turned up a few times. The chain is built from TRBV6-5 and TRBJ1-6; TRBD1 agrees at 7 bases. V lost 0 bases and J lost 7; bases outside the gene matches: 12. The germline V gene has CDR1 MNHEY and CDR2 SVGAGI. The CDR3 runs to 18 residues. CDR3 in amino acids: CASSYSTSARGWNSPLHF. The CDR3, as DNA: TGTGCCAGCAGTTACTCAACGTCGGCCAGGGGGTGGAATTCACCCCTCCACTTT.

Comment on this clonotype: This could be a read error, since a much larger clone is one nucleotide away. The chain joins TRBV5-1 to TRBJ2-1, with D unresolved. This CDR3 region has 13 residues. Deletions cut 0 bases from V and 2 bases from J, with 3 bases between. Germline V lookup: CDR1 SGHRS, CDR2 YFSETQ. The CDR3 sequence: CASSLVAYNEQFF. The DNA for the CDR3 is TGCGCCAGCAGCTTGGTTGCCTACAATGAGCAGTTCTTC. The full variable domain, rest sourced from reference TRBV5-1 and TRBJ2-1, is KAGVTQTPRYLIKTRGQQVTLSCSPISGHRSVSWYQQTPGQGLQFLFEYFSETQRNKGNFPGRFSGRQFSNSRSEMNVSTLELGDSALYLCASSLVAYNEQFFGPGTRLTVL.